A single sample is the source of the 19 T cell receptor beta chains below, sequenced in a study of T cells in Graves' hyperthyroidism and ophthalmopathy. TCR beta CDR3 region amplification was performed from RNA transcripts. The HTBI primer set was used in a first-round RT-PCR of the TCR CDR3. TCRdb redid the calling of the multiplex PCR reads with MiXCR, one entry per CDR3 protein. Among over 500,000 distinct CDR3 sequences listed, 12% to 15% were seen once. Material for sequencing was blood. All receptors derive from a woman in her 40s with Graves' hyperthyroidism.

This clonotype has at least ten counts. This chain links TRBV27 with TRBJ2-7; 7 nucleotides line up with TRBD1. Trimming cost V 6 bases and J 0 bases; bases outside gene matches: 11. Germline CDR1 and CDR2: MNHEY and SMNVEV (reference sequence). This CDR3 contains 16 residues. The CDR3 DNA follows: TGTGCCAGCAGGGGCGAGGGGGCTATCGGCTCCTACGAGCAGTACTTC. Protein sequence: CASRGEGAIGSYEQYF.

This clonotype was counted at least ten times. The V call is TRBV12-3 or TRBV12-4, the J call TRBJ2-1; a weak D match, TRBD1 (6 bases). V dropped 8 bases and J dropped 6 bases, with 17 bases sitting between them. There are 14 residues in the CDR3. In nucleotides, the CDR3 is TGTGCCAGCTCACTCTCCGGGACAAGCAATGAGCAGTTCTTC. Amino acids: CASSLSGTSNEQFF.

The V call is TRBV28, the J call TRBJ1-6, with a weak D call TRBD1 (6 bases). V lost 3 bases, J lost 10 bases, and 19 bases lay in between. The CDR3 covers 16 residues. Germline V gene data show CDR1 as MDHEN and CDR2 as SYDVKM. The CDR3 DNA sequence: TGTGCCAGCAGTTTGTCGGGGGCGGCCCTGCGGTCACCCCTCCACTTT. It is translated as CASSLSGAALRSPLHF. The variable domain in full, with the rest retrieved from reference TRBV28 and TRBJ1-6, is DVKVTQSSRYLVKRTGEKVFLECVQDMDHENMFWYRQDPGLGLRLIYFSYDVKMKEKGDIPEGYSVSREKKERFSLILESASTNQTSMYLCASSLSGAALRSPLHFGNGTRLTVT.

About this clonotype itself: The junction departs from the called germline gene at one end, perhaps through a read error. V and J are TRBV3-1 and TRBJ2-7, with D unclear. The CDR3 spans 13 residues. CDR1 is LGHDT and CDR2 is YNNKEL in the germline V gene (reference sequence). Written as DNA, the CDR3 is TGTGCCGGCAGCCAAGTGAGCTCCTACGAGCAGTACTTC. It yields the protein CAGSQVSSYEQYF.

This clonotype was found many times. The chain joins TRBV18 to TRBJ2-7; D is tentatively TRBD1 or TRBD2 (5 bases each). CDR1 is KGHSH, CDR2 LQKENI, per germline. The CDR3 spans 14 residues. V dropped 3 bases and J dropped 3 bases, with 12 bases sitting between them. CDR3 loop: CASSPSTDYYEQYF. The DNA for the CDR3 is TGTGCCAGCTCACCGTCGACAGACTACTACGAGCAGTACTTC. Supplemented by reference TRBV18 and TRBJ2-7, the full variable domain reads NAGVMQNPRHLVRRRGQEARLRCSPMKGHSHVYWYRQLPEEGLKFMVYLQKENIIDESGMPKERFSAEFPKEGPSILRIQQVVRGDSAAYFCASSPSTDYYEQYFGPGTRLTVT.

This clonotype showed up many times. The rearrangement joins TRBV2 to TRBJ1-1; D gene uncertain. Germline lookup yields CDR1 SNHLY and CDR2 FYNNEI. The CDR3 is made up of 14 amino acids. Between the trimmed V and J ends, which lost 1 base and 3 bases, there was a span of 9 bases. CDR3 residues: CASSEDPLDTEAFF. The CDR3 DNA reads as TGTGCCAGCAGTGAAGATCCATTGGACACTGAAGCTTTCTTT.

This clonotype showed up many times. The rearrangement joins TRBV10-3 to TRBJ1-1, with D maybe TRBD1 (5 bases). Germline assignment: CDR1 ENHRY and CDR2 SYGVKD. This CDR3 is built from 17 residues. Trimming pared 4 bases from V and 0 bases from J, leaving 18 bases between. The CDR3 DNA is TGTGCCATCAGTGGGGTCGCGGGGGGATCGATGAACACTGAAGCTTTCTTT. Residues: CAISGVAGGSMNTEAFF.

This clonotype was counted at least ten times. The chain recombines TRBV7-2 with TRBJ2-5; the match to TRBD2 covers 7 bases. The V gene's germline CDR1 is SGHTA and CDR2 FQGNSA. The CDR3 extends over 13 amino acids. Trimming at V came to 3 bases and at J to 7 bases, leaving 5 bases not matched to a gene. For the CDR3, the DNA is TGTGCCAGCAGCTTGGCTAGCGGTTCGACCCAGTACTTC. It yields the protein CASSLASGSTQYF.

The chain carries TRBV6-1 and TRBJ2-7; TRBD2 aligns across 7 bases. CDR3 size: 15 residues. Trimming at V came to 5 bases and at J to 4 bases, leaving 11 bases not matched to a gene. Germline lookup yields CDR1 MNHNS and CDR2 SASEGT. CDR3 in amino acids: CASSYHREDAYEQYF. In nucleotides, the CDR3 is TGTGCCAGCAGTTATCACCGGGAGGACGCTTACGAGCAGTACTTC.

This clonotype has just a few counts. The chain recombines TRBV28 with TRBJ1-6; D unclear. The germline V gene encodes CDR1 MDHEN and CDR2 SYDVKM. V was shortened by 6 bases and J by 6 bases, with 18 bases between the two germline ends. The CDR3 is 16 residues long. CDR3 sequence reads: CASSSGDFSSNSPLHF. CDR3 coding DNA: TGTGCCAGCAGCTCGGGAGACTTCAGTTCTAATTCACCCCTCCACTTT.

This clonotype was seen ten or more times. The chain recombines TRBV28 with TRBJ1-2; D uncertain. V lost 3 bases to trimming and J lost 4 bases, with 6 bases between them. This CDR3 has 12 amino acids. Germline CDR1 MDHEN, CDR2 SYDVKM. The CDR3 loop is CASSFNSYGYTF. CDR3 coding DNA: TGTGCCAGCAGTTTTAACAGCTATGGCTACACCTTC.

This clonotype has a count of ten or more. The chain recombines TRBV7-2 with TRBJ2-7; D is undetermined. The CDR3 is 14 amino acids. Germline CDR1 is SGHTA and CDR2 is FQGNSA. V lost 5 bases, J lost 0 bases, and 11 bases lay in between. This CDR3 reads CASSITTGSYEQYF. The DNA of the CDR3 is TGTGCCAGCAGCATTACGACCGGCTCCTACGAGCAGTACTTC.

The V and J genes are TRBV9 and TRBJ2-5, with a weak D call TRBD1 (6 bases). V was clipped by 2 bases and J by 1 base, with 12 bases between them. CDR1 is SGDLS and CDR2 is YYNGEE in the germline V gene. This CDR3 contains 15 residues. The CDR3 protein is CASSVGTSSQETQYF. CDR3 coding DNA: TGTGCCAGCAGCGTCGGGACAAGTTCCCAAGAGACCCAGTACTTC.

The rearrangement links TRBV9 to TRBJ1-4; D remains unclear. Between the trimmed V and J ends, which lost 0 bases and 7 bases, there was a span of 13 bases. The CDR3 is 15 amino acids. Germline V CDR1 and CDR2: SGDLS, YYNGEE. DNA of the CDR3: TGTGCCAGCAGCGTAGACGGGGAAGAGGGTGAAAAACTGTTTTTT. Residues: CASSVDGEEGEKLFF.

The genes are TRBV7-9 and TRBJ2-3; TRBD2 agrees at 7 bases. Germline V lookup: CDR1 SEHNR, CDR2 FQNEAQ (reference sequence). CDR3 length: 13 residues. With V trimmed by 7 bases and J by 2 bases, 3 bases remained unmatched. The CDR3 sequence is CASTLAATDTQYF. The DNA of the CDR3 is TGTGCCAGCACCCTAGCGGCCACAGATACGCAGTATTTT.

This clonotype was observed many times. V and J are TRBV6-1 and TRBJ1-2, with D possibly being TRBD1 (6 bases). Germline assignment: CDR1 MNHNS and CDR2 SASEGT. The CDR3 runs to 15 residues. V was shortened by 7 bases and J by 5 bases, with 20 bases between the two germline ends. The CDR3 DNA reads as TGTGCCAGCAAGAGTCAACAGACTCAGGGGTATGGCTACACCTTC. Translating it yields CASKSQQTQGYGYTF.

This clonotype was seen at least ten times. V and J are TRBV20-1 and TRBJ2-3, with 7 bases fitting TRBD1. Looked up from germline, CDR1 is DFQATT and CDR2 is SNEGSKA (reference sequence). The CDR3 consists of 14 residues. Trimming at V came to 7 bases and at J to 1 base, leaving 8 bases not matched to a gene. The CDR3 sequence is CSVPGQSGTDTQYF. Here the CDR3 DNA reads TGCAGTGTACCGGGACAGTCAGGCACAGATACGCAGTATTTT.

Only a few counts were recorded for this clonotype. CDR3 in DNA: TGTGCCAGCAGTTCGCCTAGCGGGTATTACGAGCAGTACTTC. Protein sequence: CASSSPSGYYEQYF. The chain is built from TRBV6-1 and TRBJ2-7; 8 nucleotides align to TRBD2. Trimming cost V 5 bases and J 4 bases; bases outside gene matches: 7. The CDR3 consists of 14 residues. CDR1 is MNHNS and CDR2 is SASEGT in the germline V gene.

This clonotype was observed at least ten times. The CDR3, as DNA: TGTGCCAGCAGTCCGAGCTCTGGAAACACCATATATTTT. Translated, it gives CASSPSSGNTIYF. The chain carries TRBV18 and TRBJ1-3; D remains ambiguous. There are 13 residues in the CDR3. The germline V gene has CDR1 KGHSH and CDR2 LQKENI. Trimming shortened V by 8 bases and J by 0 bases, and 8 bases separated the two germline ends.